The rows below give T cell receptor beta chains drawn from one sample of a study of breast tumors, draining lymph nodes, adjacent tissues. TCRdb called the multiplex PCR reads again in MiXCR, with one record for every CDR3 protein. The sample consists of hundreds of thousands of distinct CDR3 sequences, less than 40% of them appearing once. Source material: axillary lymph node tissue. The receptor set was obtained from a female donor with breast cancer. Some clones in this sample may be carry-over from other donors' samples. Each CDR3 is given with its conserved first and last residue. D genes are given only for firm matches. The size field is filled for only some rows; it gives once, few, many or a size class.

v_gene	d_gene	abundance	j_gene	CDR3aa	CDR3nt
TRBV24-1	TRBD1	NA	TRBJ1-6	CATSDFVGQGRSPLHF	TGTGCCACCAGTGATTTTGTGGGACAGGGTCGTTCACCCCTCCACTTT
TRBV3-1	NA	many	TRBJ2-7	CASSQGQGGYEQYF	TGTGCCAGCAGCCAAGGACAGGGAGGGTACGAGCAGTACTTC
TRBV20-1	NA	many	TRBJ2-2	CSGQSNTGELFF	TGCAGTGGACAGTCCAACACCGGGGAGCTGTTTTTT
TRBV6-2/TRBV6-3	NA	few	TRBJ2-5	CASTPQQETQYF	TGTGCCAGCACCCCCCAACAAGAGACCCAGTACTTC
TRBV7-2	NA	NA	TRBJ2-3	CASSTGPRGNEQYF	TGTGCCAGCAGCACGGGACCCAGGGGCAATGAGCAGTATTTT
TRBV19	TRBD2	NA	TRBJ2-3	CASMTPGGGNEQYF	TGTGCCAGTATGACCCCGGGAGGAGGGAATGAGCAGTATTTT
TRBV12-3/TRBV12-4	NA	many	TRBJ2-3	CASSFRYRSTDTQYF	TGTGCCAGCAGTTTTCGCTATAGAAGCACAGATACGCAGTATTTT
TRBV5-1	NA	many	TRBJ2-3	CASSSYPTSTTDTQYF	TGCGCCAGCAGCTCATACCCGACTAGTACGACAGATACGCAGTATTTT
TRBV10-3	NA	once	TRBJ2-7	CAISASGQPYEQCF	TGTGCCATCAGTGCCTCGGGGCAGCCCTACGAGCAGTGCTTC
TRBV7-3	TRBD2	many	TRBJ2-1	CASNPGGGAYNEQFF	TGTGCCAGCAACCCGGGGGGAGGCGCCTACAATGAGCAGTTCTTC
TRBV18	TRBD1	many	TRBJ1-2	CASSPQDRVGYTF	TGTGCCAGCTCACCACAGGACAGGGTTGGCTACACCTTC
TRBV24-1	TRBD2	NA	TRBJ2-5	CATAGTSVMTQYF	TGTGCCACCGCCGGGACTAGCGTAATGACCCAGTACTTC
TRBV30	TRBD1	few	TRBJ2-6	CAWSRGGGGANVLTF	TGTGCCTGGAGTCGAGGGGGCGGTGGGGCCAACGTCCTGACTTTC
TRBV25-1	TRBD1	many	TRBJ2-2	CASSHDRGRAGELFF	TGTGCCAGCAGCCATGACAGGGGGCGGGCCGGGGAGCTGTTTTTT
TRBV6-1	TRBD1	many	TRBJ1-2	CASSAPGQGVGGYTF	TGTGCCAGCAGTGCCCCGGGACAGGGCGTGGGTGGCTACACCTTC
TRBV7-8	NA	many	TRBJ1-5	CASSPDRFQPQHF	TGTGCCAGCAGCCCTGACAGGTTTCAGCCCCAGCATTTT
TRBV15	TRBD1	NA	TRBJ2-7	CATSSPSGTGSFEQYF	TGTGCCACCAGCAGCCCCAGCGGGACAGGGTCCTTTGAGCAGTACTTC
TRBV11-2	NA	many	TRBJ1-6	CASSLESLSPLHF	TGTGCCAGCAGCTTAGAAAGTCTTTCACCCCTCCACTTT
TRBV20-1	NA	NA	TRBJ1-2	CSARSPGHYGYTF	TGCAGTGCTAGATCCCCGGGACACTATGGCTACACCTTC
TRBV11-2	NA	many	TRBJ2-1	CASRVADNEQFF	TGTGCCAGCAGGGTAGCGGACAATGAGCAGTTCTTC
TRBV7-3	NA	NA	TRBJ1-3	CASSLTGGSGNTIHF	TGTGCCAGCAGCTTAACGGGGGGGTCTGGAAACACCATACATTTT
TRBV5-8	NA	many	TRBJ1-2	CASSPGTRGYGYTF	TGTGCCAGCAGCCCGGGGACTCGCGGCTATGGCTACACCTTC
TRBV20-1	TRBD1	many	TRBJ2-3	CSAPGTGSTDTQYF	TGCAGTGCACCTGGGACAGGGAGCACAGATACGCAGTATTTT
TRBV6-1	NA	NA	TRBJ2-2	CASSERTNTGELFF	TGTGCCAGCAGTGAGCGGACTAACACCGGGGAGCTGTTTTTT
TRBV24-1	NA	many	TRBJ2-7	CATSESIGEQYF	TGTGCCACCAGTGAAAGCATTGGGGAGCAGTACTTC
TRBV4-2	NA	NA	TRBJ1-1	CASSQEERTEAFF	TGTGCCAGCAGCCAAGAGGAAAGGACTGAAGCTTTCTTT
TRBV11-1	NA	NA	TRBJ2-3	CASSFYICSRRTSGKTDTQYF	NA
TRBV7-8	TRBD2	many	TRBJ2-7	CASSPLRGLANEQYF	TGTGCCAGCAGCCCCCTTAGAGGACTAGCAAACGAGCAGTACTTC
TRBV3-1	NA	many	TRBJ2-6	CASSPTATGANVLTF	TGTGCCAGCAGCCCGACAGCTACAGGGGCCAACGTCCTGACTTTC
TRBV14	NA	many	TRBJ2-1	CASSPANEQFF	TGTGCCAGCAGCCCGGCGAATGAGCAGTTCTTC
TRBV6-1	TRBD1	few	TRBJ2-2	CASSYLPGQGAQGSTGELFF	TGTGCCAGCAGCTACCTCCCGGGACAGGGGGCGCAAGGAAGCACCGGGGAGCTGTTTTTT
TRBV20-1	TRBD2	many	TRBJ2-3	CSAEPGLAGSDTQYF	TGCAGTGCTGAGCCGGGACTAGCGGGATCAGATACGCAGTATTTT
TRBV18	NA	NA	TRBJ2-3	CASSGGADTQYF	TGTGCCAGCTCGGGTGGCGCAGATACGCAGTATTTT
TRBV5-6	NA	many	TRBJ1-2	CASSPAALYGYTF	TGTGCCAGCAGCCCGGCGGCACTCTATGGCTACACCTTC
TRBV20-1	TRBD1	NA	TRBJ1-3	CSAHGQGNSANTIYF	TGCAGTGCTCACGGACAGGGGAACTCTGCAAACACCATATATTTT
TRBV9	NA	many	TRBJ2-7	CASSVESVGEQYF	TGTGCCAGCAGCGTAGAGTCAGTGGGGGAGCAGTACTTC
TRBV4-1	NA	many	TRBJ1-5	CASSQGRGILSNQPQHF	TGCGCCAGCAGCCAAGGGAGGGGGATCTTGAGCAATCAGCCCCAGCATTTT
TRBV12-5	NA	NA	TRBJ1-4	CASGRPRAGGPNEKLFF	TGTGCTAGTGGCCGCCCCCGAGCGGGAGGGCCTAATGAAAAACTGTTTTTT
TRBV28	NA	many	TRBJ2-7	CASSSQASYEQYF	TGTGCCAGCAGTTCGCAGGCTTCCTACGAGCAGTACTTC
TRBV24-1	NA	NA	TRBJ1-2	CATSGPGFGYTF	TGTGCCACCAGTGGACCGGGCTTTGGCTACACCTTC
TRBV7-2	NA	NA	TRBJ2-7	CASSIYLCSVDPGQGNEQYF	NA
TRBV9	TRBD1	many	TRBJ2-7	CASSGRDRGYEQYF	TGTGCCAGCAGCGGCCGGGACAGGGGCTACGAGCAGTACTTC
TRBV6-6	TRBD1	NA	TRBJ1-4	CASSHSPGTGSNEKLFF	TGTGCCAGCAGTCACTCCCCGGGGACAGGTTCTAATGAAAAACTGTTTTTT
TRBV12-3/TRBV12-4	NA	NA	TRBJ2-3	CASIDSSGADTHYF	TGTGCCAGCATAGATAGCAGTGGGGCAGATACGCACTATTTT
TRBV14	NA	many	TRBJ1-2	CASSQRGYGYTF	TGTGCCAGCAGCCAACGGGGCTATGGCTACACCTTC
TRBV5-1	NA	NA	TRBJ1-5	CATYKPPDDQPQHF	TGCGCCACCTACAAGCCCCCGGACGATCAGCCCCAGCATTTT
TRBV25-1	NA	NA	TRBJ2-5	CASSARSSRETQYF	TGTGCCAGCAGTGCTAGATCTAGCCGGGAGACCCAGTACTTC
TRBV19	TRBD1	many	TRBJ1-1	CASSIKGTGAFF	TGTGCCAGTAGTATTAAGGGGACAGGAGCTTTCTTT
TRBV7-9	TRBD1	NA	TRBJ1-6	CASRRTGHNSPLHF	TGTGCCAGCAGGCGGACAGGCCATAATTCACCCCTCCACTTT
TRBV6-5	TRBD1	NA	TRBJ1-2	CASSYRRQGGYTF	TGTGCCAGCAGTTACCGCCGACAGGGTGGCTACACCTTC
TRBV5-1	NA	few	TRBJ2-5	CASSRQGTPHETQYF	TGCGCCAGCAGCCGACAAGGGACACCCCACGAGACCCAGTACTTC
TRBV29-1	TRBD1	few	TRBJ1-2	CSAPGDREGYTF	TGCAGCGCACCCGGTGACAGGGAAGGCTACACCTTC
TRBV7-9	NA	many	TRBJ2-5	CASSLGSNQETQYF	TGTGCCAGCAGCTTAGGGTCGAACCAAGAGACCCAGTACTTC